This entry features one T cell receptor (beta chain) sequence. These data belong to a study of somatic mutations in cytotoxic T cells in rheumatoid arthritis. Germline V gene sequence: CDR1 SQVTM, CDR2 ANQGSEA. The V end lost 2 bases, the J end lost 2 bases, and 17 bases lay between the germline ends. CDR3 length equals 16 residues. It was blood donors, around 55% female and with a median age of approximately 60 years (range about 20-75), who served as healthy controls. Positive magnetic bead selection separated CD4+ and CD8+ cells, and flow cytometry confirmed purity. TCRdb's table, derived via immunoSEQ multiplex PCR, lists solely in-frame clones and lacks some. The sample yields roughly 35,000 clones, under 85% seen once.

The chain is built from TRBV29-1 and TRBJ2-3; D gene ambiguous. The sample consisted of CD8+ T cells sorted from blood. This TCR was recovered from a man aged 40-49 years in good health. Here the CDR3 reads CSVEMPPKGYTDTQYF. Written as DNA, the CDR3 is TGCAGCGTTGAAATGCCCCCGAAGGGCTACACAGATACGCAGTATTTT.